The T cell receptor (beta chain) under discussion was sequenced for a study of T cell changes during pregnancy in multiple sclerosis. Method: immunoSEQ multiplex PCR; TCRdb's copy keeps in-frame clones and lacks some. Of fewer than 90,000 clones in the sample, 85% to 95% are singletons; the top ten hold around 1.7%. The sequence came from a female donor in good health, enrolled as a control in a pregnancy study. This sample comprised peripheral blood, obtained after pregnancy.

The CDR3 DNA reads as TGTGCCAGCAGTCGGGGGGCCACCTCCTACGAGCAGTACTTC. It yields the protein CASSRGATSYEQYF. The rearrangement uses TRBV27 and TRBJ2-7; D might be TRBD2 (7 bases). Germline-derived CDR1 and CDR2 are MNHEY and SMNVEV (reference sequence). The CDR3 contains 14 residues. V was shortened by 5 bases and J by 0 bases, with 11 bases between the two germline ends.